The T cell receptor (beta chain) described here comes from a study of blood T cell repertoires in COVID-19. The wider study: The United States, Italy and Spain provided the acute and convalescent COVID-19 samples. T cells, B-cell-depleted T cells, or PBMCs supplied cDNA or gDNA.

The CDR3 sequence is 14 residues long. Germline CDR1 LNHDA, CDR2 SQIVND (reference sequence). Trimming pared 3 bases from V and 5 bases from J, leaving 11 bases between. As processed by the authors: Reference gene primer amplification in the assay estimated nucleated cell counts. Generated by immunoSEQ multiplex PCR, the TCRdb table keeps only in-frame clones and is missing some. V, J and clone size reflect that table, while D and trimming were determined from the DNA. The data show about 200,000 clones, roughly 80% seen once. The chain is built from TRBV19 and TRBJ2-4, with D possibly matching TRBD2 (5 bases). This TCR was recovered from a man between 60 and 70 years old with acute or convalescent COVID-19. Sample: peripheral blood. CDR3 loop: CASSIPGVENIQYF. The CDR3 nucleotides read TGTGCCAGTAGTATCCCCGGGGTGGAAAACATTCAGTACTTC.